Presented here are 12 T cell receptor beta chains from one specimen sequenced in a study of blood T cells in healthy people across ages. Alongside a J-beta primer mix, a sample-barcoded 5' primer served in a second PCR lasting about 7 to 11 cycles. TCRdb re-derived calls from the 5' RACE reads in MiXCR, one entry per CDR3 protein. The sample contains about a million distinct CDR3 sequences, 35% to 40% of which appear only once. Source material: blood. These receptors originate from a man between 18 and 29 years old in good health.

This chain links TRBV9 with TRBJ2-2; tentatively, D is TRBD1 (6 bases). CDR1 is SGDLS and CDR2 is YYNGEE in the germline V gene. The CDR3 has 12 residues. The V and J ends lost 6 bases and 4 bases respectively, with 7 bases between them. CDR3 residues: CASKGGTGELFF. The CDR3 bases are TGTGCCAGCAAAGGGGGCACCGGGGAGCTGTTTTTT.

This clonotype was counted many times. This rearrangement joins TRBV5-1 to TRBJ2-7; D is uncertain. The V gene lost 1 base and the J gene lost 2 bases, with 10 bases spanning the gap. Germline V gene sequence: CDR1 SGHRS, CDR2 YFSETQ. There are 14 residues in the CDR3. The chain's CDR3 is CASSLSTITYEQYF. For the CDR3, the DNA is TGCGCCAGCAGCTTGTCCACGATAACCTACGAGCAGTACTTC.

As regards this clonotype: A much larger clone sits a single nucleotide away, making a read error possible. The chain joins TRBV7-2 to TRBJ1-6; D perhaps matches TRBD1 (6 bases). The length of the CDR3 is 14 residues. In germline, CDR1 is SGHTA, CDR2 FQGNSA. DNA of the CDR3: TGTGCCAGCAGCTTGTCAGGGGATAATTCACCCCCCCACTTT. Its translation: CASSLSGDNSPPHF.

This clonotype was counted a few times. This chain uses TRBV3-1 with TRBJ1-2, with D unclear. Germline V gene data show CDR1 as LGHDT and CDR2 as YNNKEL (reference sequence). The V gene lost 1 base and the J gene lost 6 bases, with 9 bases spanning the gap. The CDR3 is 13 amino acids. The DNA of the CDR3 is TGTGCCAGCAGCCAAGTAGGGAACAATGGCTACACCTTC. Protein: CASSQVGNNGYTF.

This chain uses TRBV27 with TRBJ1-4; tentative D call: TRBD1 (6 bases). The germline gives CDR1 MNHEY, CDR2 SMNVEV (reference sequence). This CDR3 has 17 residues. V dropped 4 bases and J dropped 4 bases, with 19 bases sitting between them. CDR3 coding DNA: TGTGCCAGCAGTTCAGGACAGTTCCCTGCGAGTAATGAAAAACTGTTTTTT. Its translation: CASSSGQFPASNEKLFF.

Comments on this clonotype: It may be a read error: a sequence one base away is much more abundant. The rearrangement joins TRBV12-3 or TRBV12-4 to TRBJ1-2; TRBD1 aligns across 8 bases. The junction had 6 bases not matched to a gene; V was cut back by 2 bases and J by 4 bases. The CDR3 sequence is 15 residues long. The CDR3: CASSLPDRGLYGYTF. Written as DNA, the CDR3 is TGTGCCAGCAGTTTACCAGACAGGGGCCTCTATGGCTACACCTTC.

This clonotype was seen more than once but under ten times. J is TRBJ1-4 and V is TRBV4-2, with 8 positions matching TRBD1. This CDR3 has 16 residues. V lost 3 bases and J lost 8; bases outside the gene matches: 11. Germline values: CDR1 LGHNA, CDR2 YNFKEQ. The CDR3 DNA reads as TGTGCCAGCAGCCACCCCAGGGGGCAGGGCTTCGAAAAACTGTTTTTT. This codes for CASSHPRGQGFEKLFF.

A few counts support this clonotype. This rearrangement joins TRBV6-6 to TRBJ2-4; 9 bases line up with TRBD1. The CDR3 contains 14 residues. CDR1 MNHNY and CDR2 SVGAGI come from the germline V gene (reference sequence). The trim removed 5 bases at V and 4 bases at J, leaving 3 bases unmatched. As DNA, the CDR3 is TGTGCCAGCAGTCCGACAGGGGGGAAAAACATTCAGTACTTC. The encoded protein is CASSPTGGKNIQYF.

This clonotype was observed a few times. The V and J genes are TRBV4-2 and TRBJ2-2, with D unclear. Trimming pared 1 base from V and 7 bases from J, leaving 4 bases between. Per germline, CDR1 LGHNA and CDR2 YNFKEQ. The CDR3 has 12 residues. CDR3 nucleotide sequence: TGTGCCAGCAGCCAAGTATACGGGGAGCTGTTTTTT. Residues: CASSQVYGELFF.

This chain uses TRBV27 with TRBJ1-1; no definite D call. This CDR3 has 15 amino acids. The germline V gene encodes CDR1 MNHEY and CDR2 SMNVEV (reference sequence). The germline V and J ends were trimmed by 2 bases and 0 bases, with 10 bases remaining between them. CDR3 DNA sequence: TGTGCCAGCAGTTTAACGGCAGCCATGAACACTGAAGCTTTCTTT. As protein: CASSLTAAMNTEAFF.

This clonotype was found a few times. The V and J genes are TRBV20-1 and TRBJ2-4; 9 positions match TRBD1. The J call may be faulty, since TRBJ2-7 better matches the DNA end. The germline V gene has CDR1 DFQATT and CDR2 SNEGSKA (reference sequence). The CDR3 is 12 residues long. The CDR3 loop reads CSGGTGSYEQYF. CDR3 coding DNA: TGCAGTGGCGGGACAGGGAGTTACGAGCAGTACTTC.

The J gene is TRBJ1-1, the V gene TRBV15; 8 bases match TRBD1. Germline-derived CDR1 and CDR2 are LNHNV and YYDKDF (reference sequence). Trimming cost V 6 bases and J 3 bases; bases outside gene matches: 3. This CDR3 is 13 amino acids long. The CDR3 DNA reads TGTGCCACCAGGGACAGGGTGTACACTGAAGCTTTCTTT. Translation gives CATRDRVYTEAFF.